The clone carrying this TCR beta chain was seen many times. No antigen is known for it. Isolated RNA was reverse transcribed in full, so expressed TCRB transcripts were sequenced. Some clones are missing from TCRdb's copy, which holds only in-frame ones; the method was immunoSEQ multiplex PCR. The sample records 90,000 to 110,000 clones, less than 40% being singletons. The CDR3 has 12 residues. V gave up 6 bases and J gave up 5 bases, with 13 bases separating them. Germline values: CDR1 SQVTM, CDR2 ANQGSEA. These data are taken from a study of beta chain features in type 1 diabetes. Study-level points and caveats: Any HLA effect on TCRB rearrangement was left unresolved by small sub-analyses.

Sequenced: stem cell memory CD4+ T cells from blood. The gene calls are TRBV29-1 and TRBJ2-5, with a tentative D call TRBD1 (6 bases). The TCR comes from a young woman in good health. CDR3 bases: TGCAGCGTCCTCACAGGGCGCGAGACCCAGTACTTC. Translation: CSVLTGRETQYF.